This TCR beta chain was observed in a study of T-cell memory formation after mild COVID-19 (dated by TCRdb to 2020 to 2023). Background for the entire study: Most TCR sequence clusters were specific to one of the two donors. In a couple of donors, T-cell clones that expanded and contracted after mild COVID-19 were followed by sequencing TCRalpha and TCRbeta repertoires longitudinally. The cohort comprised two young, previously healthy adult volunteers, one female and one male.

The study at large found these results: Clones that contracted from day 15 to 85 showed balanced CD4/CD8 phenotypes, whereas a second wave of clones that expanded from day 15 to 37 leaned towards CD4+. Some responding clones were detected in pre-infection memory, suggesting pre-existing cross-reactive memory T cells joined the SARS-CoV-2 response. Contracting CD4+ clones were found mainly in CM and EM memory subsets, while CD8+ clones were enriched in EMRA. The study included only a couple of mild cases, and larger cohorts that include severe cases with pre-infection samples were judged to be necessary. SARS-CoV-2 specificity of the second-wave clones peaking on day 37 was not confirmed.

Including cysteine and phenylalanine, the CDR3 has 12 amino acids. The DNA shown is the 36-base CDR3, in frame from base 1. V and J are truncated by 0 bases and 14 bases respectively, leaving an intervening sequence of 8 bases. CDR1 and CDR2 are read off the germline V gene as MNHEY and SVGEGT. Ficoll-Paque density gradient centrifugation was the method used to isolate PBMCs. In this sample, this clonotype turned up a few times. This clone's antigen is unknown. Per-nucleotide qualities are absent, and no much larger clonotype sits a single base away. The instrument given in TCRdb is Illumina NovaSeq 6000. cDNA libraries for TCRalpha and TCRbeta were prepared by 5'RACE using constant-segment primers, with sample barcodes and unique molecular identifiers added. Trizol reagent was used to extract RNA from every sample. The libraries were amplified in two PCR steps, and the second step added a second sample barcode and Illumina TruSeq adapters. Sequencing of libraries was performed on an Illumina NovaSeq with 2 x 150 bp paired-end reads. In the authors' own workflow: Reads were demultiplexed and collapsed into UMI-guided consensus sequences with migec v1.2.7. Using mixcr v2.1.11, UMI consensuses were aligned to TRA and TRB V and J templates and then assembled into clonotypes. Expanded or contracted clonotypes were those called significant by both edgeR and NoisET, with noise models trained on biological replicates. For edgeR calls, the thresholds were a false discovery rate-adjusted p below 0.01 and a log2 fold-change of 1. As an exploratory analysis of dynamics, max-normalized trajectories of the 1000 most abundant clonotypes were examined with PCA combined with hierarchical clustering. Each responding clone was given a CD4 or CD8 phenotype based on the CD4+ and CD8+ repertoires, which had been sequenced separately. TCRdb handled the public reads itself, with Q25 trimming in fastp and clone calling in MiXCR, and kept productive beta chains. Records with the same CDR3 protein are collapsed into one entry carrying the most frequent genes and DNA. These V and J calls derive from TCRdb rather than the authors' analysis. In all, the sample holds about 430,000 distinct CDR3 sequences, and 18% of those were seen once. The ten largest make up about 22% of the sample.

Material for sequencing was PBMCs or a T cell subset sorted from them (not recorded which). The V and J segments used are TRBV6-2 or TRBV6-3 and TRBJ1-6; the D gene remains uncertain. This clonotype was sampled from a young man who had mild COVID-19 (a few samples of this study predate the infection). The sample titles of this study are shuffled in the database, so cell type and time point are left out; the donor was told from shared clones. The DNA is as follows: TGTGCCAGCAGTTACTCCCACGGTGCCCTCCACTTT. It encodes CASSYSHGALHF.